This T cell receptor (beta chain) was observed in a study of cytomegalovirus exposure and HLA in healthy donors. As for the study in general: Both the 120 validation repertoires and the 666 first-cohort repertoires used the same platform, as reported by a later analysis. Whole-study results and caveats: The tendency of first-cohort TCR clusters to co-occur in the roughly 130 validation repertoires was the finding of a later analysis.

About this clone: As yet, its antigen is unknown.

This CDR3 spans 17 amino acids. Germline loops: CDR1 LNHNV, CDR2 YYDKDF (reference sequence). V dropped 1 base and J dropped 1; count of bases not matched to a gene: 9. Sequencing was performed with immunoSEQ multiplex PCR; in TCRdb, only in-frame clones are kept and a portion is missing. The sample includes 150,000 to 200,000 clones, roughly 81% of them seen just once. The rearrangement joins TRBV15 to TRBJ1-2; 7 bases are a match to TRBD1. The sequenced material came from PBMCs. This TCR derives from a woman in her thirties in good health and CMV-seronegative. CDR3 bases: TGTGCCACCAGCAGAGGGGTTGGAGGACAGGATAACTATGGCTACACCTTC. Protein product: CATSRGVGGQDNYGYTF.